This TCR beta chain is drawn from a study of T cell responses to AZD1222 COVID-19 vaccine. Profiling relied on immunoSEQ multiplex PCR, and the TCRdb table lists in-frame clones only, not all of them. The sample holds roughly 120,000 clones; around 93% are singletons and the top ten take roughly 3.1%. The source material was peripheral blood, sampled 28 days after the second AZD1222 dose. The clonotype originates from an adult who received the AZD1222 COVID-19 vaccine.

CDR3 DNA sequence: TGTGCCAGCACGAGACAGCTTTCATACTACGAGCAGTACTTC. It encodes CASTRQLSYYEQYF. The chain has TRBV6-5 and TRBJ2-7, with a possible D match to TRBD1 (5 bases). Between the trimmed V and J ends, which lost 7 bases and 3 bases, there was a span of 16 bases. Germline assignment: CDR1 MNHEY and CDR2 SVGAGI. The CDR3 spans 14 residues.